This TCR beta chain was recorded in a study of sequential checkpoint blockade in melanoma. Across the whole study: Both treatment sequences were followed by maintenance nivolumab.

The treatment here: randomized to nivolumab then ipilimumab (arm A) or the reverse (arm B). PBMC sorting kept live CD3+CD8+ cells without CD19 or CD56. Produced via immunoSEQ multiplex PCR; TCRdb's table is partial and in-frame only. The table has more than 10,000 clones, over 70% seen once. J was trimmed by 9 bases and V by 0 bases; bases with no gene match: 5. The CDR3 is made up of 14 amino acids. Looked up from germline, CDR1 is MGHRA and CDR2 is YSYEKL. The source of this sequence is a human donor with melanoma. The material was CD8+ T cells sorted from blood (inferred from file names), obtained from a patient given nivolumab and ipilimumab in sequence. The rearrangement uses TRBV4-1 and TRBJ2-1, with 7 bases aligning to TRBD2. The CDR3 nucleotides read TGCGCCAGCAGCCAAGAACTAGCGCTGGGTGAGCAGTTCTTC. Translating it yields CASSQELALGEQFF.